These 29 T cell receptor beta chains share one sample of origin, sequenced in a study of sequential checkpoint blockade in melanoma. The data were produced by immunoSEQ multiplex PCR, yet TCRdb's version contains in-frame clones alone and is incomplete. The sample includes 20,000 or so clones, around two thirds of them seen just once. Noted treatment: randomized to nivolumab then ipilimumab (arm A) or the reverse (arm B). Sequencing used CD8+ T cells sorted from blood (inferred from file names), obtained from a patient given nivolumab and ipilimumab in sequence. These receptors originate from a human donor with melanoma.

V and J are TRBV6-1 and TRBJ2-7, with 8 bases fitting TRBD2. The V and J ends lost 3 bases and 3 bases, in that order; junction bases with no gene match: 16. The CDR3 runs 18 residues. CDR1 is MNHNS, CDR2 SASEGT, per germline. The CDR3 DNA reads TGTGCCAGCAGTGACGGACCTGGAGGCGGGGGGCGCTTCTACGAGCAGTACTTC. Its translation is CASSDGPGGGGRFYEQYF.

The chain links TRBV6-1 to TRBJ1-1, with D hard to call. The CDR3 consists of 13 residues. Looked up from germline, CDR1 is MNHNS and CDR2 is SASEGT. V was trimmed by 7 bases and J by 1 base, leaving 10 bases between them. The CDR3 loop reads CASIPDWNTEAFF. The CDR3 bases are TGTGCCAGCATCCCGGACTGGAACACTGAAGCTTTCTTT.

This clone was seen a few times. The V and J genes are TRBV6-5 and TRBJ1-2; TRBD1 is a possible D gene (6 bases). Germline-derived CDR1 and CDR2 are MNHEY and SVGAGI. CDR3 length equals 13 residues. Between the trimmed V and J ends, which lost 7 bases and 4 bases, there was a span of 13 bases. The DNA for the CDR3 is TGTGCCAGCACAGGGGCAGGGCCCTATGGCTACACCTTC. Protein sequence: CASTGAGPYGYTF.

The V call is TRBV27, the J call TRBJ1-1; unclear D gene. The germline V and J ends were trimmed by 0 bases and 3 bases, with 5 bases remaining between them. The CDR3 consists of 13 residues. Germline V gives CDR1 MNHEY, CDR2 SMNVEV (reference sequence). The CDR3: CASSLSQYTEAFF. The CDR3 DNA follows: TGTGCCAGCAGTTTATCTCAATACACTGAAGCTTTCTTT.

The chain has TRBV6-6 and TRBJ2-1, with D perhaps matching TRBD2 (7 bases). Germline CDR1 MNHNY, CDR2 SVGAGI (reference sequence). Trimming pared 6 bases from V and 0 bases from J, leaving 15 bases between. This CDR3 region has 16 residues. The CDR3 sequence is CASSLGRGSSYNEQFF. For the CDR3, the DNA is TGTGCCAGCAGCCTAGGGAGGGGGAGCTCCTACAATGAGCAGTTCTTC.

The chain combines TRBV7-9 with TRBJ1-1; D is unresolved. The CDR3 consists of 12 residues. The germline V gene encodes CDR1 SEHNR and CDR2 FQNEAQ (reference sequence). V was pared by 8 bases and J by 3 bases, with 10 bases between. The CDR3 coding sequence is TGTGCCAGCGGGGAGATGGACACTGAAGCTTTCTTT. Its translation is CASGEMDTEAFF.

This chain links TRBV7-9 with TRBJ1-4, with D perhaps matching TRBD1 (5 bases). V was shortened by 1 base and J by 8 bases, with 8 bases between the two germline ends. Germline lookup yields CDR1 SEHNR and CDR2 FQNEAQ (reference sequence). CDR3 length equals 13 residues. CDR3 sequence reads: CASSLDTGEKLFF. The CDR3 coding sequence is TGTGCCAGCAGCTTAGACACAGGAGAAAAACTGTTTTTT.

The rearrangement links TRBV21-1 to TRBJ2-1; TRBD1 reflects the table's D call only, with no check against the DNA. TRBV21-1 is noted as a pseudogene. This CDR3 has 17 residues. The DNA for the CDR3 is TGTGCCAGCAGCCCCCGCGAGCAGGGTAGAACCTACAATGAGCAGTTCTTC. Its translation is CASSPREQGRTYNEQFF.

The chain carries TRBV2 and TRBJ2-3; 7 bases map to TRBD1. After removal of 4 bases from V and 0 bases from J, the junction contained 7 bases not matched to a gene. The CDR3 runs to 16 residues. The germline V gene encodes CDR1 SNHLY and CDR2 FYNNEI. As DNA, the CDR3 is TGTGCCAGCAGTGTGGGCCAGGGGGTTAGCACAGATACGCAGTATTTT. Amino acids: CASSVGQGVSTDTQYF.

The V call is TRBV19, the J call TRBJ1-1, with a tentative D call TRBD1 (5 bases). From germline, CDR1 is LNHDA and CDR2 SQIVND (reference sequence). This CDR3 region has 14 residues. The V and J ends lost 4 bases and 4 bases respectively, with 13 bases between them. The CDR3 DNA sequence: TGTGCCAGTAGTACCTCAGGGTTGGGCACTGAAGCTTTCTTT. This sequence encodes CASSTSGLGTEAFF. Variable domain in full (rest from reference TRBV19 and TRBJ1-1): DGGITQSPKYLFRKEGQNVTLSCEQNLNHDAMYWYRQDPGQGLRLIYYSQIVNDFQKGDIAEGYSVSREKKESFPLTVTSAQKNPTAFYLCASSTSGLGTEAFFGQGTRLTVV.

This clone was counted between two and nine times. A far larger clone is off by one base, so a read error is likely. The chain is built from TRBV6-4 and TRBJ2-7; TRBD1 agrees at 10 bases. Germline V gives CDR1 MRHNA, CDR2 SNTAGT. With 11 bases clipped from V and 7 bases from J, the junction kept 11 bases outside the gene matches. This CDR3 contains 13 residues. CDR3 sequence: CARPDRGWGEQYF. The DNA for the CDR3 is TGTGCCCGCCCGGACAGGGGGTGGGGGGAGCAGTACTTC.

The chain uses TRBV28 and TRBJ2-1; 7 bases line up with TRBD2. The CDR3 consists of 18 residues. Germline assignment: CDR1 MDHEN and CDR2 SYDVKM. With V trimmed by 4 bases and J by 1 base, 13 bases remained unmatched. The CDR3 region is CASSSSRGLDKSYNEQFF. The DNA of the CDR3 is TGTGCCAGCAGTTCCTCCCGAGGACTAGACAAATCCTACAATGAGCAGTTCTTC.

V is TRBV7-9 and J is TRBJ2-7; the D gene is possibly TRBD2 (5 bases). The CDR3 spans 13 residues. CDR1 and CDR2 from the germline V gene are SEHNR and FQNEAQ (reference sequence). V gave up 2 bases and J gave up 3 bases, with 8 bases separating them. CDR3 sequence (DNA): TGTGCCAGCAGCTTATCGACTATCTACGAGCAGTACGTC. It yields the protein CASSLSTIYEQYV.

The chain employs TRBV5-1 and TRBJ2-3; D is perhaps TRBD1 (5 bases). The CDR3 spans 15 residues. The germline V and J ends were trimmed by 2 bases and 5 bases, with 15 bases remaining between them. CDR1 is SGHRS and CDR2 is YFSETQ in the germline V gene. The CDR3 loop reads CASSFRRGIEDTQYF. The CDR3 nucleotides read TGCGCCAGCAGCTTCCGAAGGGGAATTGAAGATACGCAGTATTTT.

V and J are TRBV11-2 and TRBJ1-1; D perhaps matches TRBD1 (6 bases). The CDR3 has 15 amino acids. CDR1 is SGHAT and CDR2 is FQNNGV in the germline V gene. V was cut by 1 base and J by 2 bases, with 11 bases left in between. The CDR3 loop reads CASSLVPDRNTEAFF. CDR3 sequence (DNA): TGTGCCAGCAGCTTAGTCCCGGACAGAAACACTGAAGCTTTCTTT.

This rearrangement joins TRBV6-1 to TRBJ2-7, with 7 bases identical to TRBD1. The germline V gene encodes CDR1 MNHNS and CDR2 SASEGT. Trimming took 6 bases from V and 3 from J; bases not matched to a gene: 2. The CDR3 loop spans 12 amino acids. CDR3 bases: TGTGCCAGCAGACAGGGGAACTACGAGCAGTACGTC. This codes for CASRQGNYEQYV.

The chain uses TRBV7-9 and TRBJ2-1, with D uncertain. The V end lost 0 bases, the J end lost 0 bases, and 9 bases lay between the germline ends. The CDR3 has 16 amino acids. From germline, CDR1 is SEHNR and CDR2 FQNEAQ (reference sequence). CDR3 sequence (DNA): TGTGCCAGCAGCTTAGCCCCATCTAGCTCCTACAATGAGCAGTTCTTC. It encodes CASSLAPSSSYNEQFF.

This rearrangement joins TRBV25-1 to TRBJ2-7; D may be TRBD1 (6 bases). This CDR3 comprises 15 residues. V lost 1 base and J lost 2, with 12 bases in between. Germline CDR1 is MGHDK and CDR2 is SYGVNS. Written as DNA, the CDR3 is TGTGCCAGCAGTGAATTCGTGACAGGTCCCTACGAGCAGTACTTC. The encoded protein is CASSEFVTGPYEQYF.

The chain uses TRBV19 and TRBJ2-3; D perhaps matches TRBD1 (6 bases). CDR3 length: 15 amino acids. V was shortened by 0 bases and J by 4 bases, with 11 bases between the two germline ends. Germline lookup yields CDR1 LNHDA and CDR2 SQIVND (reference sequence). The CDR3 DNA is TGTGCCAGTAGTATAGATGGGGGCCGTCCAGATACGCAGTATTTT. It encodes CASSIDGGRPDTQYF.

This clone came up a few times. The V call is TRBV5-4, the J call TRBJ2-1; 13 positions agree with TRBD2. CDR3 length equals 16 residues. V trimming: 2 bases; J trimming: 7 bases; junction bases outside the gene matches: 6. From germline, CDR1 is SGHNT and CDR2 YYREEE (reference sequence). CDR3 bases: TGTGCCAGCAGCTTCTCCGGGACTAGCGGGGCTAATGAGCAGTTCTTC. Translation gives CASSFSGTSGANEQFF.

There are a few counts of this clone. The gene calls are TRBV5-5 and TRBJ1-1; D is ambiguous. CDR3 length equals 12 residues. Germline-derived CDR1 and CDR2 are SGHKS and YYEKEE (reference sequence). V was clipped by 3 bases and J by 3 bases, with 6 bases between them. The DNA for the CDR3 is TGTGCCAGCAGCTATGTCGACACTGAAGCTTTCTTT. It specifies CASSYVDTEAFF.

The chain recombines TRBV11-2 with TRBJ2-4, with D possibly TRBD2 on 5 matching bases. V was clipped by 5 bases and J by 6 bases, with 14 bases between them. Germline CDR1 is SGHAT and CDR2 is FQNNGV. The length of the CDR3 is 14 residues. The CDR3 region is CASSPVLAGNIQYF. The CDR3 region has the DNA TGTGCCAGCAGCCCCGTCCTTGCGGGAAACATTCAGTACTTC. The full variable domain, completed using reference TRBV11-2 and TRBJ2-4, is EAGVAQSPRYKIIEKRQSVAFWCNPISGHATLYWYQQILGQGPKLLIQFQNNGVVDDSQLPKDRFSAERLKGVDSTLKIQPAKLEDSAVYLCASSPVLAGNIQYFGAGTRLSVL.

The V gene is TRBV5-6, the J gene TRBJ2-7; 7 positions agree with TRBD1. Germline V gives CDR1 SGHDT, CDR2 YYEEEE. Trimming took 5 bases from V and 0 from J; bases not matched to a gene: 8. This CDR3 has 15 residues. The CDR3 DNA is TGTGCCAGCAGGTCACGGACAGGAGCCTCCTACGAGCAGTACTTC. This encodes CASRSRTGASYEQYF.

Comment on this clone: The junction departs from germline at one end; a sequencing error may be responsible. V gene TRBV18 combines with J gene TRBJ1-6, with a possible D match to TRBD1 (6 bases). The CDR3 loop spans 15 amino acids. From germline, CDR1 is KGHSH and CDR2 LQKENI. The CDR3, as DNA: TGTGCCAGCTCACCAACAGGGAGTTTTGATTCACCCTTCCACTTT. It encodes CASSPTGSFDSPFHF.

The chain recombines TRBV6-1 with TRBJ2-1; 7 nucleotides match TRBD2. Germline CDR1 and CDR2: MNHNS and SASEGT. J gave up 5 bases and V 2 bases, and 3 bases lay outside the gene matches. The CDR3 is 14 amino acids. CDR3 coding DNA: TGTGCCAGCAGTGAATGGGGAGGGAACAATGAGCAGTTCTTC. This codes for CASSEWGGNNEQFF.

The gene calls are TRBV4-1 and TRBJ1-5, with D tentatively TRBD1 (6 bases). V lost 0 bases and J lost 7, with 16 bases in between. The CDR3 totals 16 residues. The germline CDR1 and CDR2 sequences are MGHRA and YSYEKL. CDR3 nucleotides: TGCGCCAGCAGCCAAGAGGGTGTACAGGGCCGGCAGCCCCAGCATTTT. Its translation: CASSQEGVQGRQPQHF.

The V gene is TRBV19, the J gene TRBJ2-7; 7 bases map to TRBD1. After removal of 3 bases from V and 6 bases from J, the junction contained 5 bases not matched to a gene. The CDR3 has 13 residues. Germline V gene lookup returns CDR1 LNHDA and CDR2 SQIVND (reference sequence). CDR3 sequence: CASSIRGQFEQYF. CDR3 DNA sequence: TGTGCCAGTAGTATTAGGGGACAGTTCGAGCAGTACTTC.

The chain employs TRBV27 and TRBJ1-2; TRBD1 aligns across 10 bases. V was pared by 5 bases and J by 7 bases, with 7 bases of the junction left unmatched. Germline values: CDR1 MNHEY, CDR2 SMNVEV (reference sequence). The CDR3 loop spans 14 amino acids. In DNA form, the CDR3 reads TGTGCCAGCAGTCCCAGAGGGACAGGGGTTGGCTACACCTTC. This codes for CASSPRGTGVGYTF.

The chain recombines TRBV5-6 with TRBJ2-3; 7 bases line up with TRBD2. The CDR3 has 17 amino acids. With 1 base clipped from V and 1 base from J, the junction kept 9 bases outside the gene matches. Germline CDR1 and CDR2: SGHDT and YYEEEE. Written as DNA, the CDR3 is TGTGCCAGCAGCTTGTTTCGGGACTACCTTGGCACAGATACGCAGTATTTT. Protein: CASSLFRDYLGTDTQYF.